The entry below describes one T cell receptor beta chain. Its antigen is unidentified. This sample is part of a study of CD8 T cells in ankylosing spondylitis. Points from the study as a whole: There was a TCR beta motif, made of several highly homologous variants, that appeared characteristic of ankylosing spondylitis blood.

Using its own MiXCR run on the 5' RACE reads, TCRdb lists one record per CDR3 protein. Found here are over 200,000 distinct CDR3 sequences, around 17% of them singletons; the top ten hold about two fifths. The germline V and J ends were trimmed by 1 base and 1 base, with 10 bases remaining between them. Germline CDR1 is MGHRA and CDR2 is YSYEKL. CDR3 length: 15 amino acids. Sequenced: blood, either unsorted or a sorted T cell fraction (not recorded which). This receptor was identified in a male donor with ankylosing spondylitis. This rearrangement joins TRBV4-1 to TRBJ1-1; D perhaps matches TRBD1 (5 bases). CDR3 DNA: TGCGCCAGCAGCCAAGGGGGCTGGGGGAACACTGAAGCTTTCTTT. Translating gives CASSQGGWGNTEAFF.